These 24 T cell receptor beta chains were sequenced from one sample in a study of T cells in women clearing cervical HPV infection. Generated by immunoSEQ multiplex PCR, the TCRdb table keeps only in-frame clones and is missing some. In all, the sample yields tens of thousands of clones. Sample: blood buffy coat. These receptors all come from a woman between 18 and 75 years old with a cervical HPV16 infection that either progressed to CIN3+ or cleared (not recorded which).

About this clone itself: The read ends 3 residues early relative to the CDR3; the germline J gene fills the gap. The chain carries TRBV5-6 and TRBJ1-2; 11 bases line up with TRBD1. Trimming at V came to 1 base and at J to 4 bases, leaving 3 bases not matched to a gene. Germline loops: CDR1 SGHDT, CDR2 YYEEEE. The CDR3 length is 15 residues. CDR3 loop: CASSLSGQGGYGYTF. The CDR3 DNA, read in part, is TGTGCCAGCAGCTTGTCGGGACAGGGGGGCTATGGC.

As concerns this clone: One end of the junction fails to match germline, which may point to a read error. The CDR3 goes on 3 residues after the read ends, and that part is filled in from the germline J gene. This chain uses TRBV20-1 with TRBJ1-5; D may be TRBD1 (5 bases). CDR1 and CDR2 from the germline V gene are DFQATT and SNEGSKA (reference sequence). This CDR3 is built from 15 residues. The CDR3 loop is CSAREYRNSNRPQHF. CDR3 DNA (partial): TGCAGTGCTAGAGAGTACAGGAATAGCAATCGGCCC.

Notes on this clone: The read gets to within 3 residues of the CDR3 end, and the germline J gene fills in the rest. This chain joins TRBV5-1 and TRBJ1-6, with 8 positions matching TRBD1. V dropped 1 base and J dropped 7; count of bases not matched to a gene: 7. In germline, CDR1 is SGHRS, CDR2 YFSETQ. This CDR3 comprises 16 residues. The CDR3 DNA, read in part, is TGCGCCAGCAGCTTGAGGACGGGACAGGCGAATTCACCC. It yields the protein CASSLRTGQANSP. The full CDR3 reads CASSLRTGQANSPLHF.

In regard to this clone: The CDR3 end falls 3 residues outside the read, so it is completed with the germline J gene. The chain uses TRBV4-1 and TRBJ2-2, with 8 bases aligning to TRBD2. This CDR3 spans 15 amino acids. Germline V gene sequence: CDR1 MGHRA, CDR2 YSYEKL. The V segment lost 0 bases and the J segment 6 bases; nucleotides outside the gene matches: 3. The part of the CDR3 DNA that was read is TGCGCCAGCAGCCAAGAGGGACTAGTCCCCGGGGAG. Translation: CASSQEGLVPGE. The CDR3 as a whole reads CASSQEGLVPGELFF.

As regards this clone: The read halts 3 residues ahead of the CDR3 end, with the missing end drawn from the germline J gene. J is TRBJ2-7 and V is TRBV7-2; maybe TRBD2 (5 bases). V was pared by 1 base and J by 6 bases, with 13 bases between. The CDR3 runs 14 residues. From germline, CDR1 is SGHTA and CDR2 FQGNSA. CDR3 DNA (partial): TGTGCCAGCAGCTTAGATGGGCGGGTATCCGAG. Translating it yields CASSLDGRVSE. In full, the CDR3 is CASSLDGRVSEQYF. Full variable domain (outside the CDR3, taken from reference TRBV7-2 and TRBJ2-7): GAGVSQSPSNKVTEKGKDVELRCDPISGHTALYWYRQSLGQGLEFLIYFQGNSAPDKSGLPSDRFSAERTGGSVSTLTIQRTQQEDSAVYLCASSLDGRVSEQYFGPGTRLTVT.

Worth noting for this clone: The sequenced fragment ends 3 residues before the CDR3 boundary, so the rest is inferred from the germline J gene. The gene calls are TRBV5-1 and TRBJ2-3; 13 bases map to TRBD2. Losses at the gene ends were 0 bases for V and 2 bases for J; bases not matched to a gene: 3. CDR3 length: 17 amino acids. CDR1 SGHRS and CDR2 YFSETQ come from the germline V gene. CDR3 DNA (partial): TGCGCCAGCAGCTTGGCACTAGCGGGGGGGCACACAGATACG. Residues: CASSLALAGGHTDT. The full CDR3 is CASSLALAGGHTDTQYF.

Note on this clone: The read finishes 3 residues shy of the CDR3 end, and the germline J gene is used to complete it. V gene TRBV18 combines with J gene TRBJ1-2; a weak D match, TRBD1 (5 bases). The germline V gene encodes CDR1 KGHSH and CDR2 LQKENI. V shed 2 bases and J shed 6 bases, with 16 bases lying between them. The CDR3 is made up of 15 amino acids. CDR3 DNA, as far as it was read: TGTGCCAGCTCACCATCGGGGGGACTGAGCAATGGC. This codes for CASSPSGGLSNG. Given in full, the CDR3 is CASSPSGGLSNGYTF.

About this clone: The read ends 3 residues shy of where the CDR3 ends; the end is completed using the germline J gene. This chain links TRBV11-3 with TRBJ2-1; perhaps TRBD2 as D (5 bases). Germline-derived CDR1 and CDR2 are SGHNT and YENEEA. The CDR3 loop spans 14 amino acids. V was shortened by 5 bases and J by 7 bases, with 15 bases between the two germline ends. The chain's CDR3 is CASSPRRGANEQFF. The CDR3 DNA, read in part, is TGTGCCAGCAGCCCTCGACGGGGTGCTAATGAG.

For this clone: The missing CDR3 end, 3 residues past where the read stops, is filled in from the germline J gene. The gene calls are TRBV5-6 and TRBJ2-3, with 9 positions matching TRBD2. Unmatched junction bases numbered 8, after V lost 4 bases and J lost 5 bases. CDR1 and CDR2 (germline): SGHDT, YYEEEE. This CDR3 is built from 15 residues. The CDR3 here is CASSPTERGVDTQYF. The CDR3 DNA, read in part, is TGTGCCAGCAGCCCGACGGAGCGGGGGGTAGATACG. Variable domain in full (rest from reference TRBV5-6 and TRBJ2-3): DAGVTQSPTHLIKTRGQQVTLRCSPKSGHDTVSWYQQALGQGPQFIFQYYEEEERQRGNFPDRFSGHQFPNYSSELNVNALLLGDSALYLCASSPTERGVDTQYFGPGTRLTVL.

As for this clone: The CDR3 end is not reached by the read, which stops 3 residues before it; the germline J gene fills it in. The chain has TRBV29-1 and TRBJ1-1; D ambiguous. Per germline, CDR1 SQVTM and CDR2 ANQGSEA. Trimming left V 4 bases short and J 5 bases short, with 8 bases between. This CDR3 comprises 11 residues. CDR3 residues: CSVGGRTEAFF. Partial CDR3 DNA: TGCAGCGTTGGAGGCAGGACTGAA.

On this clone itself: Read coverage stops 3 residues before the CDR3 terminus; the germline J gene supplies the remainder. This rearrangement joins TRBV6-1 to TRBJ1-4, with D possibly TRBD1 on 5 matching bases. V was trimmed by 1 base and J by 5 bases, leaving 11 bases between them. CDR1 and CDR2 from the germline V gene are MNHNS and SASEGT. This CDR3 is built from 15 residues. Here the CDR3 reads CASSEETAGNEKLFF. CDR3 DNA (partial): TGTGCCAGCAGTGAAGAGACGGCAGGGAATGAAAAA.

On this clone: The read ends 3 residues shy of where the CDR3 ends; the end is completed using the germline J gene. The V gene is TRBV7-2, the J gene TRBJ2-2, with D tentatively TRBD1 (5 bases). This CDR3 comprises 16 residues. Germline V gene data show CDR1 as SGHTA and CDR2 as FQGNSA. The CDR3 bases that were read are TGTGCCAGCAGCTTAGCGCTAAGGTTCCAAGGGGAAAAG. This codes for CASSLALRFQGEK. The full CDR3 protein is CASSLALRFQGEKLFF.

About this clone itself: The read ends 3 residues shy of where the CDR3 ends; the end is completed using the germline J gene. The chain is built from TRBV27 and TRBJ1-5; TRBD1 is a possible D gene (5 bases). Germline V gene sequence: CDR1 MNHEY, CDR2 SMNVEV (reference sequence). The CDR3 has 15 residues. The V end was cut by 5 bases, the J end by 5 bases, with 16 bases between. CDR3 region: CASSPVDRPDQPQHF. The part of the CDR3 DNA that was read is TGTGCCAGCAGTCCGGTCGACAGACCTGATCAGCCC.

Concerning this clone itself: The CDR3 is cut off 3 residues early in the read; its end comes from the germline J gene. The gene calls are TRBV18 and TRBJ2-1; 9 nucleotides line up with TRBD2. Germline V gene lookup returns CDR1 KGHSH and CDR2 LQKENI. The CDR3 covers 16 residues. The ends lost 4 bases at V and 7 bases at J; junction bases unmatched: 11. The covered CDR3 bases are TGTGCCAGCTCACGGGAGTATGCGGGAGGGTTGAATGAG. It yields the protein CASSREYAGGLNE. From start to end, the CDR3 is CASSREYAGGLNEQFF.

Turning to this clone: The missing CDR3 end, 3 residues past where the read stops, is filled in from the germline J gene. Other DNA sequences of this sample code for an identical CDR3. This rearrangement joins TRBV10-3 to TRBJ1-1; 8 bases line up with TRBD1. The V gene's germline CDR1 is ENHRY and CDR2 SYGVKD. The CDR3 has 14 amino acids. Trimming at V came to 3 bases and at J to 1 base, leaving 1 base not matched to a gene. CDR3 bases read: TGTGCCATCAGTGACAGGGGGCGGAACACTGAA. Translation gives CAISDRGRNTE. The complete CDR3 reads CAISDRGRNTEAFF.

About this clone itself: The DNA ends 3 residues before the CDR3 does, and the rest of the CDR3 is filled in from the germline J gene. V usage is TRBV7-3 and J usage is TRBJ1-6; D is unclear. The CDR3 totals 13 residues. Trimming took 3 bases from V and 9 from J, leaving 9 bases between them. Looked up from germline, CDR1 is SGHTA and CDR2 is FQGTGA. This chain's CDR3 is CASSFTISSPLHF. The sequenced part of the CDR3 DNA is TGTGCCAGCAGCTTTACCATCAGTTCACCC.

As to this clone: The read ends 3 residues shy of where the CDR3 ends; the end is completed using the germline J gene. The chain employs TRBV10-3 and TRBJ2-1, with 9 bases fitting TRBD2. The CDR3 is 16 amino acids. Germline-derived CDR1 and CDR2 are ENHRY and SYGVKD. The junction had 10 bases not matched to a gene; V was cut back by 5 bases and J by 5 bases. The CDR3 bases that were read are TGTGCCATCAGTCCGGTCCATGAGCGGGGGGACAATGAG. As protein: CAISPVHERGDNE. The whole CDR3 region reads CAISPVHERGDNEQFF.

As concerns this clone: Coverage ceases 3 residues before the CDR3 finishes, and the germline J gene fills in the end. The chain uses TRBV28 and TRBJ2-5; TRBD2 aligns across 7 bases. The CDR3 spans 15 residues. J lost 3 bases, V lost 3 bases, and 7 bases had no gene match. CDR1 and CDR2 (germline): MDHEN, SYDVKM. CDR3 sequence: CASSFTRGNEETQYF. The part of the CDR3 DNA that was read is TGTGCCAGCAGTTTTACGCGGGGGAATGAAGAGACC. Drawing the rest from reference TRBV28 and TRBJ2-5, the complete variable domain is DVKVTQSSRYLVKRTGEKVFLECVQDMDHENMFWYRQDPGLGLRLIYFSYDVKMKEKGDIPEGYSVSREKKERFSLILESASTNQTSMYLCASSFTRGNEETQYFGPGTRLLVL.

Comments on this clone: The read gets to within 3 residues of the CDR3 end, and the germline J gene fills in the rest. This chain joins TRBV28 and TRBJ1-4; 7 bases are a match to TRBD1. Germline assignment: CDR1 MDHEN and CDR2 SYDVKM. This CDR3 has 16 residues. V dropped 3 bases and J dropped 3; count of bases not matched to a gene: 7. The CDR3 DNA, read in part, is TGTGCCAGCAGTTTGGGAGGGGGCACCGCTAATGAAAAA. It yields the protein CASSLGGGTANEK. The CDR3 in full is CASSLGGGTANEKLFF.

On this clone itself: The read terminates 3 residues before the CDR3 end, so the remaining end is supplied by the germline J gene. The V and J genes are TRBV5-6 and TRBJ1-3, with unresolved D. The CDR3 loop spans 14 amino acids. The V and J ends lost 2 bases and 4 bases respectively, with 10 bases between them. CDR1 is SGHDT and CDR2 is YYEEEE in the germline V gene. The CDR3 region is CASSFLQFGNTIYF. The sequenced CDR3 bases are TGTGCCAGCAGCTTTCTTCAGTTCGGAAACACC. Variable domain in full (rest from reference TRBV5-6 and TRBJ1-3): DAGVTQSPTHLIKTRGQQVTLRCSPKSGHDTVSWYQQALGQGPQFIFQYYEEEERQRGNFPDRFSGHQFPNYSSELNVNALLLGDSALYLCASSFLQFGNTIYFGEGSWLTVV.

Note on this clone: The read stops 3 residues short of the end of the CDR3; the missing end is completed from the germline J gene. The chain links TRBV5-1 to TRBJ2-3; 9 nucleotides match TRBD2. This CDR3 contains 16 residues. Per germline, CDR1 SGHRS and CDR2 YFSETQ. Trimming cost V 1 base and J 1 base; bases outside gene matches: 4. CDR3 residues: CASSLSLAGRTDTQYF. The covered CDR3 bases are TGCGCCAGCAGCTTGTCGCTAGCGGGGCGCACAGATACG. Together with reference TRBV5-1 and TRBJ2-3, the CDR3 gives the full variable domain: KAGVTQTPRYLIKTRGQQVTLSCSPISGHRSVSWYQQTPGQGLQFLFEYFSETQRNKGNFPGRFSGRQFSNSRSEMNVSTLELGDSALYLCASSLSLAGRTDTQYFGPGTRLTVL.

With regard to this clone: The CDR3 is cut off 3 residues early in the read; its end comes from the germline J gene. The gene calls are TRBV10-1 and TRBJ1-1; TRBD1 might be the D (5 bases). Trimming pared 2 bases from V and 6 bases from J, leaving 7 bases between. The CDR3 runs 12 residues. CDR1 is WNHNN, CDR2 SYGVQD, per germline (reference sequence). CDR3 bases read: TGCGCCAGCAGTGAGGACAGCTCTGAA. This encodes CASSEDSSE. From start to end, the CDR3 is CASSEDSSEAFF.

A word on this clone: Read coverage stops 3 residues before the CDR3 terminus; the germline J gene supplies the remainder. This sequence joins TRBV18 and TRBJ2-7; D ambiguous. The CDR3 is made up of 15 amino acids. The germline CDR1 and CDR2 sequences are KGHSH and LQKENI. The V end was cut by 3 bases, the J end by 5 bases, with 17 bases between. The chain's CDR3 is CASSPPSVLAHEQYF. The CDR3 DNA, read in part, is TGTGCCAGCTCACCTCCTTCGGTGTTAGCCCACGAG.

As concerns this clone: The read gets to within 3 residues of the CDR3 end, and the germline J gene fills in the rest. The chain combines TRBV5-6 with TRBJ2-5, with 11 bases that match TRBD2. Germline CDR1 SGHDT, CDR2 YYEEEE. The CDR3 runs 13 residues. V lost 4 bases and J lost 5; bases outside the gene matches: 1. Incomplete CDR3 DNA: TGTGCCAGCAGCCGACTAGCGGGGGAGACC. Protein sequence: CASSRLAGET. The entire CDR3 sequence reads CASSRLAGETQYF.